The 23 T cell receptor beta chains reported below all come from one sample, sequenced in a study of blood T cell repertoires in COVID-19. Produced via immunoSEQ multiplex PCR; TCRdb's table is partial and in-frame only. This table holds 300,000 to 400,000 clones, over 70% found once. Specimen: peripheral blood. The receptors here all came from a man in his thirties or forties with active or convalescent COVID-19.

CDR3 loop: CASSPGRGGIYEQYF. CDR3 bases: TGTGCCAGCAGCCCAGGGCGTGGGGGGATCTACGAGCAGTACTTC. V gene TRBV7-6 combines with J gene TRBJ2-7; D perhaps matches TRBD2 (6 bases). This CDR3 spans 15 amino acids. Deletions cut 5 bases from V and 3 bases from J, with 17 bases between. The germline V gene encodes CDR1 SGHVS and CDR2 FNYEAQ. Variable domain in full (rest from reference TRBV7-6 and TRBJ2-7): GAGVSQSPRYKVTKRGQDVALRCDPISGHVSLYWYRQALGQGPEFLTYFNYEAQQDKSGLPNDRFSAERPEGSISTLTIQRTEQRDSAMYRCASSPGRGGIYEQYFGPGTRLTVT.

The chain combines TRBV7-3 with TRBJ2-1; the match to TRBD2 covers 8 bases. With 2 bases clipped from V and 7 bases from J, the junction kept 4 bases outside the gene matches. Germline V CDR1 and CDR2: SGHTA, FQGTGA. The CDR3 has 14 residues. CDR3 in DNA: TGTGCCAGCAGCTTAGTCGCGGGAGGAAATGAGCAGTTCTTC. As protein: CASSLVAGGNEQFF. Full variable domain (outside the CDR3, taken from reference TRBV7-3 and TRBJ2-1): GAGVSQTPSNKVTEKGKYVELRCDPISGHTALYWYRQSLGQGPEFLIYFQGTGAADDSGLPNDRFFAVRPEGSVSTLKIQRTERGDSAVYLCASSLVAGGNEQFFGPGTRLTVL.

The V call is TRBV6-5, the J call TRBJ1-2; TRBD1 matches 8 bases. V shed 8 bases, J shed 2 bases, and the junction held 4 bases outside the gene matches. The V gene's germline CDR1 is MNHEY and CDR2 SVGAGI. The CDR3 totals 13 residues. CDR3 residues: CASSRTGNYGYTF. The CDR3 nucleotides are TGTGCCAGCTCAAGGACAGGGAACTATGGCTACACCTTC.

In its sample, this clone was seen a few times. This chain links TRBV2 with TRBJ2-1, with TRBD2 matching over 12 bases. The CDR3 is 15 amino acids. V lost 6 bases to trimming and J lost 8 bases; unmatched junction nucleotides: 8. The V gene's germline CDR1 is SNHLY and CDR2 FYNNEI. CDR3 sequence reads: CASRLAGGGLDEQFF. In DNA form, the CDR3 reads TGTGCCAGCAGGCTAGCGGGAGGGGGTCTGGATGAGCAGTTCTTC. Combining the CDR3 with reference TRBV2 and TRBJ2-1 gives the whole variable domain EPEVTQTPSHQVTQMGQEVILRCVPISNHLYFYWYRQILGQKVEFLVSFYNNEISEKSEIFDDQFSVERPDGSNFTLKIRSTKLEDSAMYFCASRLAGGGLDEQFFGPGTRLTVL.

The genes are TRBV7-2 and TRBJ1-1; maybe TRBD1 (5 bases). V was shortened by 2 bases and J by 0 bases, with 16 bases between the two germline ends. Germline CDR1 and CDR2: SGHTA and FQGNSA. The CDR3 has 17 residues. The DNA for the CDR3 is TGTGCCAGCAGCTTATTGCCCAGGGCAAAGATGAACACTGAAGCTTTCTTT. As protein: CASSLLPRAKMNTEAFF.

This chain connects TRBV3-1 (or the pseudogene TRBV3-2) to TRBJ1-2; D gene uncertain. From germline, CDR1 is LGHDT and CDR2 YNNKEL (reference sequence). This CDR3 has 15 residues. The ends were cut back, 2 bases at V and 8 bases at J, with 18 bases in the middle. CDR3 nucleotide sequence: TGTGCCAGCAGCCAACAGGTTACGGGGATGGGGGGCTACACCTTC. Translated, it gives CASSQQVTGMGGYTF.

This clone was observed a handful of times. The chain uses TRBV29-1 and TRBJ1-1, with D tentatively TRBD1 (6 bases). The CDR3 has 10 residues. V was pared by 5 bases and J by 10 bases, with 11 bases between. Germline loops: CDR1 SQVTM, CDR2 ANQGSEA. CDR3 nucleotide sequence: TGCAGCGTTTATCAAGGGGGAGCTTTCTTT. Translated: CSVYQGGAFF.

The chain links TRBV28 to TRBJ1-6; no clear D gene. The ends were cut back, 5 bases at V and 9 bases at J, with 14 bases in the middle. The CDR3 is 14 residues long. The germline V gene has CDR1 MDHEN and CDR2 SYDVKM. The CDR3 nucleotides read TGTGCCAGCAGTCGCGGAGGGTATGGTTCACCCCTCCACTTT. It is translated as CASSRGGYGSPLHF.

The genes are TRBV7-3 and TRBJ2-1; 8 bases align to TRBD2. The CDR3 covers 17 residues. The J segment lost 2 bases and the V segment lost 0 bases, leaving 6 bases of the junction unmatched. Germline V gives CDR1 SGHTA, CDR2 FQGTGA. The CDR3 loop reads CASSLTGGAYTYNEQFF. DNA for the CDR3: TGTGCCAGCAGCTTAACCGGGGGGGCCTACACCTACAATGAGCAGTTCTTC.

The CDR3 DNA follows: TGCAGTGCTAGTTCCTGGCAGAACACTGAAGCTTTCTTT. This gives the protein CSASSWQNTEAFF. The chain uses TRBV20-1 and TRBJ1-1; D is undetermined. Germline values: CDR1 DFQATT, CDR2 SNEGSKA (reference sequence). V gave up 3 bases and J gave up 1 base, with 9 bases separating them. The CDR3 length is 13 residues.

The V and J genes are TRBV19 and TRBJ2-7; TRBD2 matches 11 bases. The CDR3 length is 15 residues. Per the germline V gene, CDR1 is LNHDA and CDR2 is SQIVND (reference sequence). The ends lost 5 bases at V and 4 bases at J; junction bases unmatched: 7. The CDR3 DNA follows: TGTGCCAGTAGTCAACTAGCGGGAGTTTTATACGAGCAGTACTTC. Protein sequence: CASSQLAGVLYEQYF. Drawing the rest from reference TRBV19 and TRBJ2-7, the complete variable domain is DGGITQSPKYLFRKEGQNVTLSCEQNLNHDAMYWYRQDPGQGLRLIYYSQIVNDFQKGDIAEGYSVSREKKESFPLTVTSAQKNPTAFYLCASSQLAGVLYEQYFGPGTRLTVT.

The chain has TRBV27 and TRBJ2-3, with TRBD2 identical over 8 bases. The CDR3 contains 17 residues. Trimming removed 1 base from V and 3 bases from J; junction bases left unmatched: 9. The germline V gene has CDR1 MNHEY and CDR2 SMNVEV (reference sequence). CDR3: CASSLWVAGTQTDTQYF. CDR3 in DNA: TGTGCCAGCAGTTTATGGGTAGCGGGGACACAAACAGATACGCAGTATTTT.

The chain uses TRBV6-5 and TRBJ1-4; 7 nucleotides match TRBD1. V dropped 6 bases and J dropped 4; count of bases not matched to a gene: 5. Germline assignment: CDR1 MNHEY and CDR2 SVGAGI. The CDR3 sequence is 14 residues long. CDR3 in amino acids: CASSDRVLNEKLFF. As DNA, the CDR3 is TGTGCCAGCAGCGACAGGGTTCTTAATGAAAAACTGTTTTTT.

This chain joins TRBV28 and TRBJ1-3, with TRBD1 matching over 9 bases. Germline V CDR1 and CDR2: MDHEN, SYDVKM. J gave up 4 bases and V 6 bases, and 4 bases lay outside the gene matches. The CDR3 totals 14 residues. In DNA form, the CDR3 reads TGTGCCAGCAGCACAGGGGGCCCGGGAAACACCATATATTTT. It yields the protein CASSTGGPGNTIYF.

A remark on this clone: At one end, the junction sequence differs from germline, possibly due to a read error. This chain uses TRBV4-2 with TRBJ1-2; a possible D gene is TRBD1 (6 bases). This CDR3 spans 17 amino acids. The germline CDR1 and CDR2 sequences are LGHNA and YNFKEQ. This chain's CDR3 is CASSQDPVGGAKYGYTF. The CDR3 region has the DNA TGTGCCAGCAGCCAAGATCCCGTCGGGGGGGCTAAGTATGGCTACACCTTC.

This chain uses TRBV11-3 with TRBJ2-1; D is possibly TRBD2 (6 bases). The length of the CDR3 is 16 residues. The germline V gene encodes CDR1 SGHNT and CDR2 YENEEA. V lost 4 bases and J 6 bases, leaving 19 bases between the germline ends. CDR3 DNA: TGTGCCAGCAGCTCGATGACTAGTTTGCCCCCCAATGAGCAGTTCTTC. This codes for CASSSMTSLPPNEQFF.

CDR3 nucleotide sequence: TGTGCCAGCAGCCAAGAACCAGGGTCCTATAATTCACCCCTCCACTTT. Its translation is CASSQEPGSYNSPLHF. This sequence joins TRBV3-1 (or the pseudogene TRBV3-2) and TRBJ1-6, with D possibly matching TRBD1 (5 bases). The CDR3 length is 16 residues. Germline V gives CDR1 LGHDT, CDR2 YNNKEL (reference sequence). V was clipped by 0 bases and J by 1 base, with 7 bases between them.

This clone was observed a handful of times. The chain joins TRBV27 to TRBJ2-1, with a tentative D call TRBD2 (7 bases). CDR1 and CDR2 (germline): MNHEY, SMNVEV (reference sequence). CDR3 length: 16 amino acids. V was pared by 6 bases and J by 7 bases, with 22 bases between. This CDR3 reads CASSLLLGGGPNEQFF. In DNA form, the CDR3 reads TGTGCCAGCAGCCTCCTCTTAGGGGGGGGGCCGAATGAGCAGTTCTTC.

The chain's CDR3 is CASSQFLTQTSSYNEQFF. The CDR3 region has the DNA TGCGCCAGCAGCCAATTCTTGACTCAGACTAGCTCCTACAATGAGCAGTTCTTC. The genes are TRBV4-3 and TRBJ2-1; D is possibly TRBD2 (6 bases). This CDR3 comprises 18 residues. Germline values: CDR1 LGHNA, CDR2 YSLEER. Trimming stripped 2 bases from V and 0 bases from J, with 17 bases between.

Regarding this clone: Other DNA sequences of this sample code for an identical CDR3. The chain combines TRBV11-3 with TRBJ1-6, with D unresolved. Per germline, CDR1 SGHNT and CDR2 YENEEA. V was shortened by 8 bases and J by 7 bases, with 12 bases between the two germline ends. CDR3 size: 13 residues. The CDR3 is CASSLSGNSPLHF. The CDR3 coding sequence is TGTGCCAGCTCTCTTAGCGGGAATTCACCCCTCCACTTT.

The chain is built from TRBV11-2 and TRBJ1-3, with D perhaps matching TRBD1 (6 bases). Between the trimmed V and J ends, which lost 2 bases and 2 bases, there was a span of 13 bases. Looked up from germline, CDR1 is SGHAT and CDR2 is FQNNGV. The CDR3 is 16 amino acids. The CDR3 coding sequence is TGTGCCAGCAGCTTAAATCAGGGGACTACTGGAAACACCATATATTTT. Translation gives CASSLNQGTTGNTIYF.

V and J are TRBV19 and TRBJ2-1; 10 positions agree with TRBD2. CDR3 size: 15 residues. CDR1 and CDR2 (germline): LNHDA, SQIVND (reference sequence). V lost 6 bases to trimming and J lost 4 bases; unmatched junction nucleotides: 6. CDR3 in DNA: TGTGCCAGTAGCTTTACTAGCGGGACATACAATGAGCAGTTCTTC. Its protein is CASSFTSGTYNEQFF.

The chain joins TRBV11-3 to TRBJ1-3; D not resolved. The CDR3 has 15 residues. CDR1 SGHNT and CDR2 YENEEA come from the germline V gene. V shed 5 bases and J shed 4 bases, with 15 bases lying between them. In DNA form, the CDR3 reads TGTGCCAGCAGCCCACCGAGGGTTTGGGGAAACACCATATATTTT. Encoded protein: CASSPPRVWGNTIYF.